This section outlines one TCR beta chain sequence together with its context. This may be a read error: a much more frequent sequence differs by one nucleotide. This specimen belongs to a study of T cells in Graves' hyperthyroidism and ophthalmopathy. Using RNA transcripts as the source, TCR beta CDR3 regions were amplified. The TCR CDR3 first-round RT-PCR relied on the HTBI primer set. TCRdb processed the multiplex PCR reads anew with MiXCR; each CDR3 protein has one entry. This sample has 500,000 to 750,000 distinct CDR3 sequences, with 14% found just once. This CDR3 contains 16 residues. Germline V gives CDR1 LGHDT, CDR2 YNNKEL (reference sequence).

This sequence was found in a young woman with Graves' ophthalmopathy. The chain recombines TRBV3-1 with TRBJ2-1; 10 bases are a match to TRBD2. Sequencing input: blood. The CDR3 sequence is CASSPRGSGRSNEQLF. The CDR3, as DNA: TGTGCCAGCAGCCCCCGGGGTAGCGGGAGGTCTAATGAGCAGCTCTTC.